The 17 T cell receptor beta chains below all came from one sample that was sequenced in a study of Tregs in tolerant kidney transplant recipients. Generated by immunoSEQ multiplex PCR, the TCRdb table keeps only in-frame clones and is missing some. The data hold 35,000 to 55,000 clones, with less than 95% observed a single time. The specimen sequenced was Tregs from blood. These receptors were obtained from a human donor in good health.

This rearrangement joins TRBV29-1 to TRBJ1-1; no clear D gene. V shed 3 bases and J shed 6 bases, with 11 bases lying between them. Germline assignment: CDR1 SQVTM and CDR2 ANQGSEA. This CDR3 has 12 amino acids. In DNA, the CDR3 is TGCAGCGTTGAGAGGCCTGGCGCTGAAGCTTTCTTT. This codes for CSVERPGAEAFF.

This clone was observed once. V and J are TRBV20-1 and TRBJ2-5; tentative D call: TRBD1 (6 bases). With 5 bases removed from V and 5 bases from J, the gap between germline ends came to 9 bases. The germline CDR1 and CDR2 sequences are DFQATT and SNEGSKA (reference sequence). CDR3 length equals 11 residues. The CDR3 loop is CSARRGETQYF. The DNA of the CDR3 is TGCAGTGCTCGTAGGGGGGAGACCCAGTACTTC.

The chain combines TRBV14 with TRBJ1-1; D not certain. CDR3 length: 13 residues. CDR1 and CDR2 from the germline V gene are SGHDN and FVKESK. V lost 1 base to trimming and J lost 0 bases, with 3 bases between them. CDR3 protein: CASSQALNTEAFF. For the CDR3, the DNA is TGTGCCAGCAGCCAAGCCCTGAACACTGAAGCTTTCTTT.

V is TRBV6-6 and J is TRBJ1-2, with no clear D. Germline loops: CDR1 MNHNY, CDR2 SVGAGI (reference sequence). V was clipped by 5 bases and J by 7 bases, with 17 bases between them. There are 14 residues in the CDR3. This CDR3 is CASSPARGRFGYTF. CDR3 nucleotide sequence: TGTGCCAGCAGTCCCGCCCGGGGTAGATTTGGCTACACCTTC.

This chain joins TRBV29-1 and TRBJ1-1; D is unresolved. Germline V CDR1 and CDR2: SQVTM, ANQGSEA. Trimming removed 6 bases at V and 1 base at J, with 15 bases between. The CDR3 loop spans 14 amino acids. DNA of the CDR3: TGCAGCGTGGCCCCGTTAGGTGCGAACACTGAAGCTTTCTTT. Its protein is CSVAPLGANTEAFF.

V is TRBV6-1 and J is TRBJ1-1; TRBD1 is a possible D gene (5 bases). V lost 6 bases to trimming and J lost 2 bases, with 16 bases between them. The CDR3 spans 15 residues. Germline CDR1 is MNHNS and CDR2 is SASEGT. DNA of the CDR3: TGTGCCAGCAGATTCGACAGACTATTTAACACTGAAGCTTTCTTT. Protein product: CASRFDRLFNTEAFF.

The chain is built from TRBV18 and TRBJ2-2; D not certain. The V gene lost 0 bases and the J gene lost 2 bases, with 10 bases spanning the gap. The CDR3 totals 16 residues. Germline CDR1 reads KGHSH; CDR2 reads LQKENI. The CDR3 bases are TGTGCCAGCTCACCACCGGACGGCAGAAACACCGGGGAGCTGTTTTTT. Its translation: CASSPPDGRNTGELFF.

The V gene is TRBV11-2, the J gene TRBJ1-2, with TRBD1 matching over 8 bases. The length of the CDR3 is 15 residues. Germline V gene data show CDR1 as SGHAT and CDR2 as FQNNGV. Trimming at V came to 4 bases and at J to 8 bases, leaving 12 bases not matched to a gene. DNA of the CDR3: TGTGCCAGCAGCTCCTACAGGGGGGTCTATGAAGGCTACACCTTC. Translating it yields CASSSYRGVYEGYTF.

The rearrangement links TRBV13 to TRBJ2-2, with a possible D match to TRBD2 (6 bases). Per germline, CDR1 PRHDT and CDR2 FYEKMQ (reference sequence). This CDR3 is built from 16 residues. V shed 4 bases and J shed 4 bases, with 16 bases lying between them. The DNA for the CDR3 is TGTGCCAGCAGCTGCACAGTAGCGGTGTGCACCGGGGAGCTGTTTTTT. Residues: CASSCTVAVCTGELFF.

This clone has only one observation. This chain connects TRBV5-1 to TRBJ1-4; TRBD1 aligns across 11 bases. The V gene end was trimmed by 1 base and the J gene end by 8 bases; junction bases not matched to a gene: 4. Germline lookup yields CDR1 SGHRS and CDR2 YFSETQ. The CDR3 totals 15 residues. The CDR3 spells CASSLSGTGGEKLFF. For the CDR3, the DNA is TGCGCCAGCAGCTTGAGCGGGACAGGGGGGGAAAAACTGTTTTTT.

The J gene is TRBJ2-5, the V gene TRBV2; no firm D call. Trimming took off 6 bases at V and 5 bases at J, with 16 bases between the two ends. The CDR3 runs 14 residues. CDR1 is SNHLY and CDR2 is FYNNEI in the germline V gene. The CDR3 here is CASRFSGVLETQYF. The DNA for the CDR3 is TGTGCCAGCAGATTCTCCGGAGTTTTGGAGACCCAGTACTTC.

CDR3 nucleotides: TGTGCCAGCAGCTCGTCGGGACAGGGGTGGGAGACCCAGTACTTC. This gives the protein CASSSSGQGWETQYF. V gene TRBV5-4 combines with J gene TRBJ2-5; 10 nucleotides line up with TRBD1. This CDR3 spans 15 amino acids. With 3 bases clipped from V and 5 bases from J, the junction kept 7 bases outside the gene matches. Germline values: CDR1 SGHNT, CDR2 YYREEE (reference sequence).

The V call is TRBV7-9, the J call TRBJ2-7, with TRBD2 identical over 9 bases. The J segment lost 4 bases and the V segment lost 5 bases, leaving 9 bases of the junction unmatched. This CDR3 region has 15 residues. In germline, CDR1 is SEHNR, CDR2 FQNEAQ (reference sequence). The CDR3: CASSPAGAGGYEQYF. Written as DNA, the CDR3 is TGTGCCAGCAGCCCGGCGGGAGCGGGGGGTTACGAGCAGTACTTC.

The chain carries TRBV4-1 and TRBJ1-6; TRBD1 might be the D (5 bases). The CDR3 spans 18 residues. Deletions cut 0 bases from V and 6 bases from J, with 18 bases between. Looked up from germline, CDR1 is MGHRA and CDR2 is YSYEKL. CDR3 region: CASSQEGMGPRGNSPLHF. The CDR3 DNA follows: TGCGCCAGCAGCCAAGAGGGGATGGGACCCCGGGGTAATTCACCCCTCCACTTT.

The rearrangement links TRBV5-1 to TRBJ2-5; maybe TRBD1 (5 bases). The V and J ends lost 4 bases and 1 base respectively, with 5 bases between them. There are 12 residues in the CDR3. Per germline, CDR1 SGHRS and CDR2 YFSETQ. CDR3 protein: CASSGAQETQYF. CDR3 bases: TGCGCCAGCAGCGGGGCCCAAGAGACCCAGTACTTC.

The chain recombines TRBV7-6 with TRBJ2-7; tentatively, D is TRBD2 (6 bases). The CDR3 is 16 amino acids. V lost 1 base and J lost 4, with 17 bases in between. The V gene's germline CDR1 is SGHVS and CDR2 FNYEAQ. CDR3 bases: TGTGCCAGCAGCTTAGGTGTGGGTCTAGCGCTATACGAGCAGTACTTC. Translating gives CASSLGVGLALYEQYF. The whole variable domain, filled in from reference TRBV7-6 and TRBJ2-7, reads GAGVSQSPRYKVTKRGQDVALRCDPISGHVSLYWYRQALGQGPEFLTYFNYEAQQDKSGLPNDRFSAERPEGSISTLTIQRTEQRDSAMYRCASSLGVGLALYEQYFGPGTRLTVT.

This clone appeared a single time. The rearrangement joins TRBV18 to TRBJ1-3; no clear D gene. The V gene's germline CDR1 is KGHSH and CDR2 LQKENI. This CDR3 is 17 amino acids long. V lost 2 bases to trimming and J lost 0 bases, with 14 bases between them. CDR3 nucleotide sequence: TGTGCCAGCTCACCAAACGGGAACCCAAACTCTGGAAACACCATATATTTT. Translating gives CASSPNGNPNSGNTIYF.